This TCR beta chain was retrieved from a study of cytomegalovirus exposure and HLA in healthy donors. Findings and limits, study-wide: Previously analyzed data showed that most TCR beta V segments were productive at a frequency of about 90% or about 30%.

This PCR relied on a set of 60 Vbeta primers and 13 Jbeta primers. Libraries were prepared by immunoSEQ multiplex PCR; TCRdb keeps only in-frame clonotypes and omits some of them. The sample consists of 120,000 or so clones, approximately 68% of them appearing once. The V end lost 4 bases, the J end lost 0 bases, and 6 bases lay between the germline ends. CDR3 length: 13 amino acids. Germline V CDR1 and CDR2: MDHEN, SYDVKM. This clone turned up a few times. The antigen is unknown. Sequenced sample: PBMCs. The chain combines TRBV28 with TRBJ1-1; D uncertain. This TCR came from a man aged 25-45 years in good health and CMV-seropositive. For the CDR3, the DNA is TGTGCCAGCAGTTCTATCATGAACACTGAAGCTTTCTTT. Translation: CASSSIMNTEAFF.